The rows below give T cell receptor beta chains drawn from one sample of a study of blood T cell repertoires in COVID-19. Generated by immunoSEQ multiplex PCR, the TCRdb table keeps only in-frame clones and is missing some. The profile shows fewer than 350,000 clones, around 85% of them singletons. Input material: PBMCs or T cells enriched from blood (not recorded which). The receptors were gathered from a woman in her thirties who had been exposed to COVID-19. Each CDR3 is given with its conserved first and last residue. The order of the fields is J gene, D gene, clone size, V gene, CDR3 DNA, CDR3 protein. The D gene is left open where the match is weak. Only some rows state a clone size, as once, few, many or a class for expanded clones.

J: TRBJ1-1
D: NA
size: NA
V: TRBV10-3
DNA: TGTGCCATCAGTGTTGGAGTCGGGAGGGCGAACACTGAAGCTTTCTTT
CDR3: CAISVGVGRANTEAFF

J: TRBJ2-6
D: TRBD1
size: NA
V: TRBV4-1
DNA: TGCGCCAGCAGCCAAGCGAAGACAGGGTCTGGGGCCAACGTCCTGACTTTC
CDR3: CASSQAKTGSGANVLTF

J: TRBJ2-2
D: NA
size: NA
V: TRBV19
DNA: TGTGCCAGTAGTAACCGGGGGAGCACCGGGGAGCTGTTTTTT
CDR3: CASSNRGSTGELFF

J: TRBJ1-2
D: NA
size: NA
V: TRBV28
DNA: TGTGCTACTGAGCAGGGTTCAGCTAACTATGGCTACACCTTC
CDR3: CATEQGSANYGYTF

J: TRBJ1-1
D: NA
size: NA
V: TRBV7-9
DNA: TGTGCCAGCAGCCACGTAAGCGGGGGCATCACTGAAGCTTTCTTT
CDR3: CASSHVSGGITEAFF

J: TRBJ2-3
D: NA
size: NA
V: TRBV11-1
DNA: TGTGCCAGCAGCATACAGGAACGCACAGATACGCAGTATTTT
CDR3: CASSIQERTDTQYF

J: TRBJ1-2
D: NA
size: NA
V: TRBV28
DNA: TGTGCCAGCATAAAGGGAGGAATTTATGGCTACACCTTC
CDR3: CASIKGGIYGYTF

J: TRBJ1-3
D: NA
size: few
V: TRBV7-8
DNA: TGTGCCAGCAGCCTTCCTTCTGGAAACACCATATATTTT
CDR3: CASSLPSGNTIYF

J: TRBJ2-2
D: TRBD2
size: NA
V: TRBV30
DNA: TGTGCCTCGTTAAGCGGGGGTGTCACCGGGGAGCTGTTTTTT
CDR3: CASLSGGVTGELFF

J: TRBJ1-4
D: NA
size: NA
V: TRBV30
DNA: TGTGGTTGGGGGCGTGGTGAAAAACTGTTTTTT
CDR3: CGWGRGEKLFF

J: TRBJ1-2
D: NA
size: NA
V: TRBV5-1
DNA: TGCGCCAGCAGCTTGGCCACCAGGGATGGCTACACCTTC
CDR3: CASSLATRDGYTF

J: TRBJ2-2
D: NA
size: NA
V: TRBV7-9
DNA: TGTGCCAGCAGCCCCACAGGGTCCCATCCGAACACCGGGGAGCTGTTTTTT
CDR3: CASSPTGSHPNTGELFF

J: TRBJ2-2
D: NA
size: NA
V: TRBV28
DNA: TGTGCCAGCTCTGAAACAGGGTCGGGCACCGGGGAGCTGTTTTTT
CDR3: CASSETGSGTGELFF

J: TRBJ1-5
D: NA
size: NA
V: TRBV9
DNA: TGTGCCAGCAGCGTAGGCGGGGCAGACAATCAGCCCCAGCATTTT
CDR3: CASSVGGADNQPQHF

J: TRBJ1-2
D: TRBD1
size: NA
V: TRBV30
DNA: TGTGCCTCGCGGACAGGGGATGGCTACACCTTC
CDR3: CASRTGDGYTF

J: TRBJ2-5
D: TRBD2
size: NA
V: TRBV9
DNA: TGTGCCAGCAGCGTAGTGGGTAGCGGGAGAGAGACCCAGTACTTC
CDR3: CASSVVGSGRETQYF

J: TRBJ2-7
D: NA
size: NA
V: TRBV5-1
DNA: TGCGCCAGCAGGAGGCTTTTCTACGAGCAGTACTTC
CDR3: CASRRLFYEQYF

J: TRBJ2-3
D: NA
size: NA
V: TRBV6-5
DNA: TGTGCCAGCAGCCCAGCGACTAGTTCTACGCAGTATTTT
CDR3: CASSPATSSTQYF

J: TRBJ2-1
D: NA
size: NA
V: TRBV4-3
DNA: TGCGCCAGCAGCCAAGAGGGGCAGTACAATGAGCAGTTCTTC
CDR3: CASSQEGQYNEQFF

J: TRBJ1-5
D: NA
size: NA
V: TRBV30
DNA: TGTGCCTGGAGTCCCCATCTGGGGGGAAATCAGCCCCAGCATTTT
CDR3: CAWSPHLGGNQPQHF

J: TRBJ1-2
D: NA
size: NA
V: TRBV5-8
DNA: TGTGCCAGCAGCCCGCACATGATCTATGGCTACACCTTC
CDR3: CASSPHMIYGYTF

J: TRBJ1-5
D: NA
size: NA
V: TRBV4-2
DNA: TGTGCCAGCAGCCAGGACAACAACGGAGTGGGCAATCAGCCCCAGCATTTT
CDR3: CASSQDNNGVGNQPQHF

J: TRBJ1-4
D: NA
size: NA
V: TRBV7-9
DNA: TGTGCCAGCAGCCCCCTATCCGTGGAACTGTTTTTT
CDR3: CASSPLSVELFF

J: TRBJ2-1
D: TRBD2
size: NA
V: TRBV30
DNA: TGTGCCTGGACTCTCGGACTAGCGGGATCCATTGAGCAGTTCTTC
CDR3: CAWTLGLAGSIEQFF

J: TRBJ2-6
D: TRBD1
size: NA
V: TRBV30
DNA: TGTGCCTGGAGCCCGGGACAGGGTCGCGTCCTGACTTTC
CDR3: CAWSPGQGRVLTF

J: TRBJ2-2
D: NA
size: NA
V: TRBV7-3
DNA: TGTGCCAGCAGCTTATCAGTCGGGGAGCTGTTTTTT
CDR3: CASSLSVGELFF

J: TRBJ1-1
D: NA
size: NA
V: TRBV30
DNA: TGTGCCTGGAAAACAGGGATCGGCGACACTGAAGCTTTCTTT
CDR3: CAWKTGIGDTEAFF

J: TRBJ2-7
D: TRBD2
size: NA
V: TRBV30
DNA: TGTGCCCGGAAGGCGACTAGCGGGAACGAGTACTTC
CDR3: CARKATSGNEYF

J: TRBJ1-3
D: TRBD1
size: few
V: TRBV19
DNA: TGTGCCAGTAGTCCTGACAGGGGGGTCTCTGGAAACACCATATATTTT
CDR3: CASSPDRGVSGNTIYF

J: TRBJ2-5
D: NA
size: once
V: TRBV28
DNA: TGTGCCAGCGGGCAGGGCATACAAGAGACCCAGTACTTC
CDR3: CASGQGIQETQYF

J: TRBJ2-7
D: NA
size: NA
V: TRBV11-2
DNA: TGTGCCAGCAGCGGTGCGGGAATAACGTACGAGCAGTACTTC
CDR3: CASSGAGITYEQYF

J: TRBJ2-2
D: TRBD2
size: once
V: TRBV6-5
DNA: TGTGCCAGCAGTTACAATAGCGGGCCCACCGGGGAGCTGTTTTTT
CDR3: CASSYNSGPTGELFF

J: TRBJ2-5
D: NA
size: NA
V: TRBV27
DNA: TGTGCCAGCCGGGACATACAAGAGACCCAGTACTTC
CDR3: CASRDIQETQYF

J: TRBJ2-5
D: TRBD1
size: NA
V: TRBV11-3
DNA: TGTGCCAGCAGCTTACCCTCGCGGACAGGGACGAGGAGAGAGACCCAGTACTTC
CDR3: CASSLPSRTGTRRETQYF

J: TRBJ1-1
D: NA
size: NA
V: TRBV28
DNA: TGTGCCAGCAAACTGGGTTGGGGCATGAACACTGAAGCTTTCTTT
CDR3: CASKLGWGMNTEAFF

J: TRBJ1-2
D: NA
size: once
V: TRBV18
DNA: TGTGCCAGTCAGACCGACACGTCCTATGGCTACACCTTC
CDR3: CASQTDTSYGYTF

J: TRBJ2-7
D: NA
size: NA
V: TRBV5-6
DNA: TGTGCCAGCAGCCTCCGGACTGGCAGGCTAGGCGAGCAGTACTTC
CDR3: CASSLRTGRLGEQYF

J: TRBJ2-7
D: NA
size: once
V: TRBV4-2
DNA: TGTGCCAGCAGCCAATGGGTTAGCGGTTCCTACGAGCAGTACTTC
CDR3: CASSQWVSGSYEQYF

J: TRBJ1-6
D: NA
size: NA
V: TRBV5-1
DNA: TGCGCCAGCAGCTTGGATACAGGGCCTAATTCACCCCTCCACTTT
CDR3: CASSLDTGPNSPLHF

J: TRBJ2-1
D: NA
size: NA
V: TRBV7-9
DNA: TGTGCCAGCAGCTTGGCCGATCTCAGGGAGCAGTTCTTC
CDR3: CASSLADLREQFF

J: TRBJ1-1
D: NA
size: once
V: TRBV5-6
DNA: TGTGCCAGCAGCCCCCTGGCGAACACTGAAGCTTTCTTT
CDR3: CASSPLANTEAFF

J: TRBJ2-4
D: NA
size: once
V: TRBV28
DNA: TGTGCCAGCAGCCCCTCCTTCATAGGGGAGGTTCAGTACTTC
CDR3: CASSPSFIGEVQYF

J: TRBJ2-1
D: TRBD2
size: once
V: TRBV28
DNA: TGTGCCAGCAGCCCCCCTAGCGGGTTTTGGGGTAGTGAGCAGTTCTTC
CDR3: CASSPPSGFWGSEQFF

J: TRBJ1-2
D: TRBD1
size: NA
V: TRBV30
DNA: TGTGCCTGGAGTCTGGACAGGGAGTCACTCTATGGCTACACCTTC
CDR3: CAWSLDRESLYGYTF

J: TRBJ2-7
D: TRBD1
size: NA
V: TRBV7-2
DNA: TGTGCCAGCAGCCAACGGGCAGGGGGCGTGACCGAGCAGTACTTC
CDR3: CASSQRAGGVTEQYF

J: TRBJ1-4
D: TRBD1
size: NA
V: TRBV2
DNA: TGTGCCAGCACGCGGACAGGGGCCACTAATGAAAAACTGTTTTTT
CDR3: CASTRTGATNEKLFF

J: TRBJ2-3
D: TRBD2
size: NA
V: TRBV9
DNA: TGTGCCAGCAGCGTTAGCGGGGGGGCCCCGGATACGCAGTATTTT
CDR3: CASSVSGGAPDTQYF

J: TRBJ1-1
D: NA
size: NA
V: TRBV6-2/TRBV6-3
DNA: TGTGCCAGCAGTCCACTCCCAGGGCGGAACACTGAAGCTTTCTTT
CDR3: CASSPLPGRNTEAFF

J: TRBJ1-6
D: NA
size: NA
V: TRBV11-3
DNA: TGTGCCAGCAGCTTAGAGGGGGGTTCACCCCTCCACTTT
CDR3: CASSLEGGSPLHF

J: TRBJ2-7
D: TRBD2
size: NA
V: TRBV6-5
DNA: TGTGCCAGCTTAGGGGAGGGCGAGCAGTACTTC
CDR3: CASLGEGEQYF

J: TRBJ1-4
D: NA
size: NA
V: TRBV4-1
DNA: TGCGCCAGCAGCCAAGATCGGGGGTTTAGTGAAAAACTGTTTTTT
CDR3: CASSQDRGFSEKLFF

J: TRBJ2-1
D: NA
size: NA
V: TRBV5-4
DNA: TGTGCCAGCAGCTTGGTGGGCATTTACAATGAGCAGTTCTTC
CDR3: CASSLVGIYNEQFF

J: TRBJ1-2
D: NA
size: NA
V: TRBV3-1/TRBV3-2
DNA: TGTGCCAGCAGCCAGGTCGGACAGTTCTATGGCTACACCTTC
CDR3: CASSQVGQFYGYTF

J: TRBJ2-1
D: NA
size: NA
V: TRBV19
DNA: TGTGCCAGTAGTATGGGAAGGGGCAATGAGCAGTTCTTC
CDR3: CASSMGRGNEQFF

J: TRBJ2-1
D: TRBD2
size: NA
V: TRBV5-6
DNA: TGTGCCAGCACGGAGCTAGCGGGAGGTACCTACAATGAGCAGTTCTTC
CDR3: CASTELAGGTYNEQFF

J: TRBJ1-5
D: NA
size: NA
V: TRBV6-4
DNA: TGTGCCAGCAGCGAAACAGGTAATAGCAATCAGCCCCAGCATTTT
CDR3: CASSETGNSNQPQHF

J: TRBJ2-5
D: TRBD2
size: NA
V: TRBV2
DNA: TGTGCCAGCGGACTAGCGGGGACGGAAGAGACCCAGTACTTC
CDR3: CASGLAGTEETQYF